This entry is about one T cell receptor beta chain. This CDR3 region has 15 residues. Trimming took off 2 bases at V and 5 bases at J, with 10 bases between the two ends. In germline, CDR1 is MNHEY, CDR2 SVGAGI. The sample belongs to a study of blood T cell repertoires in COVID-19. Sequenced by immunoSEQ multiplex PCR; TCRdb stores in-frame clones only, minus some. The table shows roughly 260,000 clones, with 82% occurring only once. This sequence originates from a woman aged 18-29 years with acute or convalescent COVID-19. The sample comprised peripheral blood. The chain has TRBV6-5 and TRBJ2-6; a possible D gene is TRBD1 (5 bases). The CDR3 nucleotides read TGTGCCAGCAGTTACATTCAGGGCTGGGCCAACGTCCTGACTTTC. Residues: CASSYIQGWANVLTF.